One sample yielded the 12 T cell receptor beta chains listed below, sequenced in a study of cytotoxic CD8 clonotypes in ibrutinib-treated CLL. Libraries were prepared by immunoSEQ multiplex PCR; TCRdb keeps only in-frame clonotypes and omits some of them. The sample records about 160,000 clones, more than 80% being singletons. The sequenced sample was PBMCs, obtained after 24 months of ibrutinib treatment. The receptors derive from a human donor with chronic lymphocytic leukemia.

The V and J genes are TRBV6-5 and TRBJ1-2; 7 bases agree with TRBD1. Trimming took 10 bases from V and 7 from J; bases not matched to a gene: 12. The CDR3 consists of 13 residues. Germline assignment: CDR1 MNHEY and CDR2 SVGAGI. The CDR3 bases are TGTGCCACCTGCCTGAGGACAGGTCTTGGCTACACCTTC. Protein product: CATCLRTGLGYTF.

The CDR3 sequence is CASSLSSGGRETQYF. Written as DNA, the CDR3 is TGTGCCAGCAGCTTATCGAGCGGGGGTCGGGAGACCCAGTACTTC. This sequence joins TRBV7-2 and TRBJ2-5, with 8 positions matching TRBD2. CDR1 and CDR2 from the germline V gene are SGHTA and FQGNSA. The CDR3 is made up of 15 amino acids. Trimming took 2 bases from V and 5 from J; bases not matched to a gene: 7.

The CDR3 DNA reads TGTGCCAGCAGATCCGGGGGGACAGGCGATAGGGGCTACACCTTC. Residues: CASRSGGTGDRGYTF. The J gene is TRBJ1-2, the V gene TRBV2, with 8 bases aligning to TRBD1. This CDR3 is 15 amino acids long. Germline trimming cut 6 bases from V and 8 bases from J; bases unmatched to any gene: 14. CDR1 and CDR2 from the germline V gene are SNHLY and FYNNEI.

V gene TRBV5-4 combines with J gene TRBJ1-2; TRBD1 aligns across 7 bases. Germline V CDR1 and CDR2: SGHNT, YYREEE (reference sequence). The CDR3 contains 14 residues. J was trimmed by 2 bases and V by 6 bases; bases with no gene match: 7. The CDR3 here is CASTRSQGNYGYTF. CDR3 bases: TGTGCCAGCACCCGCTCACAGGGGAACTATGGCTACACCTTC.

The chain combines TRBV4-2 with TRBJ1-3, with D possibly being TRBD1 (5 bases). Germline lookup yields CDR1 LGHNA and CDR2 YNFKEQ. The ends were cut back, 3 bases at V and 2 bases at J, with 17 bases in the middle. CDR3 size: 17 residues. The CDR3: CASSQGSGGATGNTIYF. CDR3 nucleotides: TGTGCCAGCAGCCAGGGGAGTGGGGGTGCCACTGGAAACACCATATATTTT.

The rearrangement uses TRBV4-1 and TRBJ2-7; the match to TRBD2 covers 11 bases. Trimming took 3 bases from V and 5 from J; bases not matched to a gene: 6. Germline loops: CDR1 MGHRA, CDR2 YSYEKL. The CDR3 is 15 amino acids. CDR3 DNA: TGCGCCAGCAGCCACAGACTAGCGGGGTCGAACGAGCAGTACTTC. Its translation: CASSHRLAGSNEQYF.

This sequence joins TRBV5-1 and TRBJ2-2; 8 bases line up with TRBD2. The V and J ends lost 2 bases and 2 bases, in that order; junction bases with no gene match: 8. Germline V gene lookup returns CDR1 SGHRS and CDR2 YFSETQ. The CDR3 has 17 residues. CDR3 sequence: CASSLVLAGGNTGELFF. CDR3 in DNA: TGCGCCAGCAGCTTAGTTTTGGCGGGAGGCAACACCGGGGAGCTGTTTTTT. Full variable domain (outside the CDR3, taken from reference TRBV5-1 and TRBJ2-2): KAGVTQTPRYLIKTRGQQVTLSCSPISGHRSVSWYQQTPGQGLQFLFEYFSETQRNKGNFPGRFSGRQFSNSRSEMNVSTLELGDSALYLCASSLVLAGGNTGELFFGEGSRLTVL.

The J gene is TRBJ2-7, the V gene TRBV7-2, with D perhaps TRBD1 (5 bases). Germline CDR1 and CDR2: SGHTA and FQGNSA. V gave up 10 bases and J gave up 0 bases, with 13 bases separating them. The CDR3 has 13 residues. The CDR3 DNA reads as TGTGCCACCGGACAAACGGGCTCCTACGAGCAGTACTTC. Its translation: CATGQTGSYEQYF. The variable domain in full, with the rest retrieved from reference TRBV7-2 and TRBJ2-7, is GAGVSQSPSNKVTEKGKDVELRCDPISGHTALYWYRQSLGQGLEFLIYFQGNSAPDKSGLPSDRFSAERTGGSVSTLTIQRTQQEDSAVYLCATGQTGSYEQYFGPGTRLTVT.

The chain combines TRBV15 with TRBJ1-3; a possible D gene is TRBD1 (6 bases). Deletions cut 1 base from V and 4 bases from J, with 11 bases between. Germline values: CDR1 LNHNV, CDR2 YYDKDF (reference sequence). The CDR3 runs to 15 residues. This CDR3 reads CATSRVGARGNTIYF. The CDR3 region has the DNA TGTGCCACCAGCAGAGTGGGGGCGCGGGGAAACACCATATATTTT.

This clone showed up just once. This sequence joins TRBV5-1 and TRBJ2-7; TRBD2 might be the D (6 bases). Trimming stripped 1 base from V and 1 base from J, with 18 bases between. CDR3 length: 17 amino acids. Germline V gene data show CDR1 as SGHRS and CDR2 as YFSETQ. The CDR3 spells CASSLRPRDSASYEQYF. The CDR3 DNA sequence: TGCGCCAGCAGCTTGAGACCCCGGGACTCGGCATCCTACGAGCAGTACTTC.

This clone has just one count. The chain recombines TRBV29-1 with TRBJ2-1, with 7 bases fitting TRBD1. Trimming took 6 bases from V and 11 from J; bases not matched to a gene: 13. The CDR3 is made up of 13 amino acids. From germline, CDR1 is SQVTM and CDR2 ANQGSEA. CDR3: CSVHGTDRMKQFF. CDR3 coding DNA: TGCAGCGTCCACGGGACAGATAGAATGAAGCAGTTCTTC.

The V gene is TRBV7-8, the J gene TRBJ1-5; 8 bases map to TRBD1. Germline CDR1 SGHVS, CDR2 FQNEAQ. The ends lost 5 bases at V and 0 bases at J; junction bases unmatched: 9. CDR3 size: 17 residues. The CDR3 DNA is TGTGCCAGCAGCCAAGACAGGGGCCCAAATAGCAATCAGCCCCAGCATTTT. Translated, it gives CASSQDRGPNSNQPQHF. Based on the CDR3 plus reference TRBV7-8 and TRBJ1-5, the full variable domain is GAGVSQSPRYKVAKRGQDVALRCDPISGHVSLFWYQQALGQGPEFLTYFQNEAQLDKSGLPSDRFFAERPEGSVSTLKIQRTQQEDSAVYLCASSQDRGPNSNQPQHFGDGTRLSIL.